This T cell receptor (beta chain) comes out of a study of blood T cell repertoires in COVID-19. Turning to the study itself: Italy, Spain and the United States were the sources of the convalescent and acute COVID-19 samples. T cells, B-cell-depleted T cells, or PBMCs supplied cDNA or gDNA.

In the authors' workflow: From reference gene primer amplification, estimates of nucleated cell counts were derived. TCRdb's copy holds only in-frame clones and misses some; the assay was immunoSEQ multiplex PCR. D and trimming were read from the DNA, whereas the V and J calls and clone size are those reported in that table. This repertoire shows 100,000 or so clones, about 86% found once; its top ten account for 10% to 15%. Germline CDR1 and CDR2: SGHAT and FQNNGV. This CDR3 region has 15 residues. J lost 4 bases, V lost 5 bases, and 8 bases had no gene match. V usage is TRBV11-2 and J usage is TRBJ1-5; 7 bases line up with TRBD1. The sequence was collected from a woman aged 60 to 75 in a cohort sampled during active or convalescent COVID-19. The sequencing sample was made of peripheral blood. DNA for the CDR3: TGTGCCAGCAGCCTGGACAGGCTAGCAAATCAGCCCCAGCATTTT. Translated: CASSLDRLANQPQHF.